This T cell receptor (beta chain) is from a study of OX40 agonist ivuxolimab in advanced cancers. Study results and limitations: Nonresponders, in some cases, also had low normalized T-cell clonal expansion. The expanded peripheral T cells' antigen specificity was not determined.

The protocol was immunoSEQ multiplex PCR, while the TCRdb copy is restricted to in-frame clones and leaves out a portion. Here the sample spans around 51,000 clones, more than 70% being singletons. As concerns this clone: Its antigen is unknown.

Trimming stripped 6 bases from V and 0 bases from J, with 12 bases between. This CDR3 has 14 residues. Germline assignment: CDR1 MNHNS and CDR2 SASEGT. The V and J genes are TRBV6-1 and TRBJ2-7; a possible D gene is TRBD1 (6 bases). The starting material was CD4+ or CD8+ T cells sorted from blood, obtained in a trial of the OX40 agonist ivuxolimab. This receptor was obtained from an adult with an advanced solid tumor such as melanoma, head and neck, liver or kidney cancer. CDR3 protein: CASSLGQSSYEQYF. DNA of the CDR3: TGTGCCAGCAGCCTAGGACAGTCCTCCTACGAGCAGTACTTC.